Presented here are 25 T cell receptor beta chains from one specimen sequenced in a study of T cell responses to AZD1222 COVID-19 vaccine. Generated by immunoSEQ multiplex PCR, the TCRdb table keeps only in-frame clones and is missing some. The sample lists about 150,000 clones; about 93% were seen once. Sample: peripheral blood, taken on day 0 of AZD1222 vaccination. Source of these receptors: an adult in good health.

A single count supports this clone. The genes are TRBV30 and TRBJ2-5; 10 bases are shared with TRBD1. V shed 1 base, J shed 4 bases, and the junction held 9 bases outside the gene matches. This CDR3 spans 16 amino acids. Per the germline V gene, CDR1 is GTSNPN and CDR2 is SVGIG (reference sequence). The CDR3 DNA reads as TGTGCCTGGAGTGCCCGGACAGGGGGAAATGGAGAGACCCAGTACTTC. Amino acids: CAWSARTGGNGETQYF.

The rearrangement uses TRBV10-3 and TRBJ1-1; D is possibly TRBD1 (5 bases). The germline gives CDR1 ENHRY, CDR2 SYGVKD. Trimming cost V 4 bases and J 1 base, with 7 bases left between them. The CDR3 loop spans 13 amino acids. The DNA for the CDR3 is TGTGCCATCAGTGCTCAGGGGAACACTGAAGCTTTCTTT. This gives the protein CAISAQGNTEAFF.

This clone was seen just once. The chain has TRBV24-1 and TRBJ1-1, with TRBD1 matching over 7 bases. V dropped 9 bases and J dropped 5; count of bases not matched to a gene: 2. This CDR3 is 11 amino acids long. In germline, CDR1 is KGHDR, CDR2 SFDVKD. The CDR3 region is CATQQGTEAFF. CDR3 sequence (DNA): TGTGCCACCCAACAGGGGACTGAAGCTTTCTTT.

This clone appeared once. This chain uses TRBV18 with TRBJ1-5; tentative D call: TRBD1 (5 bases). Germline V gives CDR1 KGHSH, CDR2 LQKENI. The ends were cut back, 6 bases at V and 0 bases at J, with 12 bases in the middle. This CDR3 has 15 amino acids. The CDR3 DNA follows: TGTGCCAGCTCCCTTCTCGGGGGTAGCAATCAGCCCCAGCATTTT. Amino acid sequence: CASSLLGGSNQPQHF.

This clone was detected a few times. The J gene is TRBJ2-5, the V gene TRBV7-8; no clear D gene. V lost 2 bases and J lost 5, with 3 bases in between. Germline CDR1 SGHVS, CDR2 FQNEAQ. This CDR3 is built from 11 residues. The CDR3 spells CASSLLETQYF. In DNA, the CDR3 is TGTGCCAGCAGCTTACTTGAGACCCAGTACTTC.

J is TRBJ2-7 and V is TRBV5-4; 14 bases match TRBD2. This CDR3 is built from 15 residues. Per germline, CDR1 SGHNT and CDR2 YYREEE (reference sequence). The V and J ends lost 4 bases and 3 bases, in that order; junction bases with no gene match: 3. CDR3 DNA: TGTGCCAGCAGCAAGGGACTAGCGGGAGTCTACGAGCAGTACTTC. This codes for CASSKGLAGVYEQYF.

The genes are TRBV3-1 (or the pseudogene TRBV3-2) and TRBJ2-7, with a possible D match to TRBD1 (5 bases). The V gene's germline CDR1 is LGHDT and CDR2 YNNKEL (reference sequence). The CDR3 covers 16 residues. With 0 bases removed from V and 5 bases from J, the gap between germline ends came to 17 bases. CDR3 protein: CASSQDKGPSVDEQYF. The CDR3 nucleotides read TGTGCCAGCAGCCAAGACAAGGGGCCCTCTGTGGACGAGCAGTACTTC.

This clone was recorded a few times. This chain links TRBV6-2 or TRBV6-3 with TRBJ2-5, with D perhaps TRBD1 (5 bases). CDR3 length equals 15 residues. CDR1 and CDR2 from the germline V gene are MNHEY and SVGEGT. V was clipped by 2 bases and J by 4 bases, with 14 bases between them. The CDR3 DNA sequence: TGTGCCAGCAGTTACCAACAGGCCGGGCGAGAGACCCAGTACTTC. Translating it yields CASSYQQAGRETQYF.

The chain employs TRBV11-2 and TRBJ1-2; 7 nucleotides line up with TRBD1. The CDR3 consists of 14 residues. Germline-derived CDR1 and CDR2 are SGHAT and FQNNGV. V shed 1 base and J 4 bases; nucleotides not matched to a gene: 3. The CDR3 protein is CASSLGSGGYGYTF. In nucleotides, the CDR3 is TGTGCCAGCAGCTTAGGGTCAGGGGGCTATGGCTACACCTTC.

The genes are TRBV7-3 and TRBJ2-1; TRBD2 aligns across 8 bases. This CDR3 spans 15 amino acids. Germline lookup yields CDR1 SGHTA and CDR2 FQGTGA. V gave up 5 bases and J gave up 2 bases; unmatched junction bases: 5. The CDR3 bases are TGTGCCAGCAGCCGTGGGACTAGAACCTACAATGAGCAGTTCTTC. It translates to CASSRGTRTYNEQFF.

The V gene is TRBV20-1, the J gene TRBJ2-7; maybe TRBD2 (5 bases). Germline V gene sequence: CDR1 DFQATT, CDR2 SNEGSKA (reference sequence). V lost 3 bases and J lost 1, with 16 bases in between. CDR3 size: 15 residues. This CDR3 reads CSASSLSGLSYEQYF. The CDR3 DNA sequence: TGCAGTGCTAGTTCACTATCAGGACTTTCCTACGAGCAGTACTTC.

This clone was counted only a few times. V and J are TRBV29-1 and TRBJ1-1, with 8 bases matching TRBD1. Trimming cost V 3 bases and J 2 bases; bases outside gene matches: 5. The CDR3 is 14 amino acids. Per germline, CDR1 SQVTM and CDR2 ANQGSEA. The CDR3 sequence is CSVDWTGLNTEAFF. CDR3 bases: TGCAGCGTTGACTGGACAGGGTTAAACACTGAAGCTTTCTTT.

V usage is TRBV5-1 and J usage is TRBJ2-7, with 8 bases fitting TRBD2. Germline V CDR1 and CDR2: SGHRS, YFSETQ. With 0 bases clipped from V and 0 bases from J, the junction kept 8 bases outside the gene matches. The CDR3 covers 17 residues. The CDR3 is CASSLEPSGYSSYEQYF. The CDR3 nucleotides read TGCGCCAGCAGCTTGGAGCCTAGCGGGTATAGCTCCTACGAGCAGTACTTC.

This chain joins TRBV12-3 or TRBV12-4 and TRBJ1-2, with a weak D call TRBD1 (6 bases). There are 13 residues in the CDR3. V lost 2 bases to trimming and J lost 8 bases, with 12 bases between them. CDR3 amino acids: CASSLPTGQGYTF. The CDR3 region has the DNA TGTGCCAGCAGTTTACCAACAGGGCAGGGCTACACCTTC.

The chain has TRBV19 and TRBJ2-1; 8 bases match TRBD2. J gave up 7 bases and V 4 bases, and 6 bases lay outside the gene matches. The germline CDR1 and CDR2 sequences are LNHDA and SQIVND (reference sequence). CDR3 length: 14 residues. In DNA form, the CDR3 reads TGTGCCAGTAGTAGGGCGGGAGGTGGTAATGAGCAGTTCTTC. Its protein product is CASSRAGGGNEQFF.

This chain joins TRBV6-1 and TRBJ2-2, with D hard to call. The germline V and J ends were trimmed by 2 bases and 0 bases, with 10 bases remaining between them. Germline CDR1 MNHNS, CDR2 SASEGT. The CDR3 has 16 amino acids. CDR3 protein: CASSEKGYTNTGELFF. The DNA for the CDR3 is TGTGCCAGCAGTGAAAAAGGCTACACGAACACCGGGGAGCTGTTTTTT.

In its sample, this clone was seen once. The rearrangement uses TRBV11-2 and TRBJ2-3; D not resolved. The CDR3 extends over 11 amino acids. Trimming left V 8 bases short and J 6 bases short, with 9 bases between. Germline loops: CDR1 SGHAT, CDR2 FQNNGV. For the CDR3, the DNA is TGTGCCAGCCTTTTCGGTGATACGCAGTATTTT. Its protein product is CASLFGDTQYF.

The V call is TRBV19, the J call TRBJ1-2, with D unresolved. Trimming shortened V by 7 bases and J by 4 bases, and 4 bases separated the two germline ends. There are 10 residues in the CDR3. Germline assignment: CDR1 LNHDA and CDR2 SQIVND (reference sequence). The DNA of the CDR3 is TGTGCCAGTAAGGGCTATGGCTACACCTTC. It translates to CASKGYGYTF.

The chain links TRBV6-5 to TRBJ2-7; TRBD2 is a possible D gene (6 bases). Germline CDR1 MNHEY, CDR2 SVGAGI. Trimming stripped 3 bases from V and 4 bases from J, with 16 bases between. CDR3 length: 15 amino acids. The CDR3 DNA follows: TGTGCCAGCAGTTATCGGGGACTCGCTTATTACGAGCAGTACTTC. It encodes CASSYRGLAYYEQYF.

The V gene is TRBV10-3, the J gene TRBJ1-3; no clear D. The CDR3 length is 13 residues. Germline values: CDR1 ENHRY, CDR2 SYGVKD. V dropped 10 bases and J dropped 2 bases, with 12 bases sitting between them. CDR3 in amino acids: CASYKDPGNTIYF. The CDR3 DNA reads TGTGCCAGTTACAAGGACCCTGGAAACACCATATATTTT.

The chain has TRBV30 and TRBJ2-4, with unresolved D. V was pared by 3 bases and J by 0 bases, with 12 bases between. Germline V gene lookup returns CDR1 GTSNPN and CDR2 SVGIG (reference sequence). The CDR3 length is 15 residues. CDR3 amino acids: CAWSQALLAKNIQYF. The CDR3 DNA sequence: TGTGCCTGGAGCCAGGCCTTACTAGCCAAAAACATTCAGTACTTC.

The chain links TRBV9 to TRBJ2-3, with D maybe TRBD2 (5 bases). This CDR3 is 14 amino acids long. V shed 0 bases and J shed 6 bases, with 11 bases lying between them. Germline values: CDR1 SGDLS, CDR2 YYNGEE. CDR3 DNA sequence: TGTGCCAGCAGCGTAGGCGATGGGAGCGATACGCAGTATTTT. This translates into CASSVGDGSDTQYF.

This clone was seen a handful of times. This same CDR3 is encoded by further DNA sequences in the sample. The chain uses TRBV9 and TRBJ1-1; unclear D gene. The V gene lost 0 bases and the J gene lost 0 bases, with 6 bases spanning the gap. Germline assignment: CDR1 SGDLS and CDR2 YYNGEE. The CDR3 runs 14 residues. The CDR3 here is CASSVGSMNTEAFF. The CDR3 DNA reads TGTGCCAGCAGCGTAGGATCGATGAACACTGAAGCTTTCTTT.

The rearrangement links TRBV18 to TRBJ2-1, with D tentatively TRBD1 or TRBD2 (5 bases each). CDR1 KGHSH and CDR2 LQKENI come from the germline V gene. V gave up 2 bases and J gave up 1 base, with 12 bases separating them. The CDR3 consists of 16 residues. CDR3 sequence (DNA): TGTGCCAGCTCACCAGTTGCAGAGGGGTCCTACAATGAGCAGTTCTTC. Residues: CASSPVAEGSYNEQFF. Drawing the rest from reference TRBV18 and TRBJ2-1, the complete variable domain is NAGVMQNPRHLVRRRGQEARLRCSPMKGHSHVYWYRQLPEEGLKFMVYLQKENIIDESGMPKERFSAEFPKEGPSILRIQQVVRGDSAAYFCASSPVAEGSYNEQFFGPGTRLTVL.

V is TRBV19 and J is TRBJ2-3, with a weak D call TRBD2 (6 bases). V was clipped by 6 bases and J by 3 bases, with 16 bases between them. CDR3 length: 15 residues. Germline V gene sequence: CDR1 LNHDA, CDR2 SQIVND (reference sequence). This chain's CDR3 is CASRGGLPGTDTQYF. The CDR3 bases are TGTGCCAGTAGGGGGGGACTCCCCGGAACAGATACGCAGTATTTT.